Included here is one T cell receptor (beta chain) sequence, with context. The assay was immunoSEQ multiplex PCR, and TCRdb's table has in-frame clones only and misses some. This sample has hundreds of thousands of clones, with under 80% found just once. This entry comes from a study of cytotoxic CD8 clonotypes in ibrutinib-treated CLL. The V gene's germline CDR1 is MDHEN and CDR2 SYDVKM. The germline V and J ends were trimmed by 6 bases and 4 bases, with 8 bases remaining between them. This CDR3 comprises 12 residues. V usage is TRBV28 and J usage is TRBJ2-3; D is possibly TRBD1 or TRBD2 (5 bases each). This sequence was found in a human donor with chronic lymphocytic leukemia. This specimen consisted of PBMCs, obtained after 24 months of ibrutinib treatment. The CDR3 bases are TGTGCCAGCAGCCGGGACCCAGATACGCAGTATTTT. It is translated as CASSRDPDTQYF. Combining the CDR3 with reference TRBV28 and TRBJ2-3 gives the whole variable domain DVKVTQSSRYLVKRTGEKVFLECVQDMDHENMFWYRQDPGLGLRLIYFSYDVKMKEKGDIPEGYSVSREKKERFSLILESASTNQTSMYLCASSRDPDTQYFGPGTRLTVL.